Listed here are 30 T cell receptor beta chains from one sample, sequenced in a study of beta chain features in type 1 diabetes. Broader study findings: Moderately but significantly shorter TCRB CDR3s were found in Type 1 diabetes patients in all four CD4+ subsets.

Antigens of these TCRs are unknown. Investigators reverse transcribed all isolated RNA, so they sequenced expressed TCRB transcripts. The assay was immunoSEQ multiplex PCR, and TCRdb's table has in-frame clones only and misses some. The sample carries about 160,000 clones, roughly 9% recorded once. Sequencing was performed on central memory CD4+ T cells from blood. The source of these receptors is a woman aged 25 to 39 with type 1 diabetes.

This clone came up a few times. V is TRBV6-5 and J is TRBJ1-2; 7 positions agree with TRBD1. Germline values: CDR1 MNHEY, CDR2 SVGAGI. The CDR3 covers 14 residues. J lost 7 bases, V lost 2 bases, and 7 bases had no gene match. The CDR3 nucleotides are TGTGCCAGCAGTTACAGGGGGCGCGAGTCTGGCTACACCTTC. Translating gives CASSYRGRESGYTF.

The chain employs TRBV5-1 and TRBJ2-1; the match to TRBD2 covers 13 bases. The CDR3 has 15 residues. V was clipped by 5 bases and J by 7 bases; unmatched bases: 6. CDR1 is SGHRS and CDR2 is YFSETQ in the germline V gene. This CDR3 is CASRPTGLAGNEQFF. As DNA, the CDR3 is TGCGCCAGCAGGCCAACGGGACTAGCGGGGAATGAGCAGTTCTTC. The full variable domain, completed using reference TRBV5-1 and TRBJ2-1, is KAGVTQTPRYLIKTRGQQVTLSCSPISGHRSVSWYQQTPGQGLQFLFEYFSETQRNKGNFPGRFSGRQFSNSRSEMNVSTLELGDSALYLCASRPTGLAGNEQFFGPGTRLTVL.

This clone was counted between two and nine times. V gene TRBV9 combines with J gene TRBJ1-4; TRBD1 is a possible D gene (6 bases). V dropped 0 bases and J dropped 7 bases, with 13 bases sitting between them. Per the germline V gene, CDR1 is SGDLS and CDR2 is YYNGEE. This CDR3 contains 15 residues. The CDR3, as DNA: TGTGCCAGCAGCGTAGAGGACAGCTGGAGTGAAAAACTGTTTTTT. Translated: CASSVEDSWSEKLFF.

This clone was observed a handful of times. This chain joins TRBV7-8 and TRBJ2-5; 9 bases fit TRBD1. Trimming took 4 bases from V and 5 from J; bases not matched to a gene: 11. Germline values: CDR1 SGHVS, CDR2 FQNEAQ. CDR3 length: 16 amino acids. The CDR3 DNA follows: TGTGCCAGCAGCTCGTTCGGGACAGGGATGGGCGAGACCCAGTACTTC. Protein: CASSSFGTGMGETQYF.

In DNA, the CDR3 is TGTGCCAGCAGCCAATCCTGGACAGGGGATGGCTACACCTTC. As protein: CASSQSWTGDGYTF. The chain joins TRBV4-2 to TRBJ1-2; 9 bases are a match to TRBD1. V shed 2 bases, J shed 6 bases, and the junction held 4 bases outside the gene matches. The CDR3 length is 14 residues. Per germline, CDR1 LGHNA and CDR2 YNFKEQ.

This clone has more than one count but fewer than ten. The chain combines TRBV5-1 with TRBJ1-4; 9 bases line up with TRBD1. Germline trimming cut 7 bases from V and 8 bases from J; bases unmatched to any gene: 9. The CDR3 spans 14 residues. Germline-derived CDR1 and CDR2 are SGHRS and YFSETQ. The CDR3 DNA is TGCGCCAGCGGGACAGGGCATTTGGAGGAAAAACTGTTTTTT. Amino acids: CASGTGHLEEKLFF.

This clone was recorded a few times. The CDR3 protein is CASRSGGGAYGYTF. Here the CDR3 DNA reads TGTGCCAGCAGGTCCGGTGGTGGGGCCTATGGCTACACCTTC. The gene calls are TRBV28 and TRBJ1-2; a possible D gene is TRBD1 (5 bases). Germline values: CDR1 MDHEN, CDR2 SYDVKM. V lost 6 bases to trimming and J lost 4 bases, with 15 bases between them. The CDR3 has 14 residues.

V usage is TRBV11-2 and J usage is TRBJ2-5, with D tentatively TRBD1 (5 bases). The ends were cut back, 5 bases at V and 1 base at J, with 8 bases in the middle. Germline V gene data show CDR1 as SGHAT and CDR2 as FQNNGV. The CDR3 extends over 13 amino acids. CDR3 region: CASSVDSQETQYF. As DNA, the CDR3 is TGTGCCAGCAGCGTCGACAGCCAAGAGACCCAGTACTTC.

This clone turned up a few times. This chain connects TRBV6-6 to TRBJ2-1; D unclear. The ends were cut back, 3 bases at V and 6 bases at J, with 12 bases in the middle. This CDR3 contains 14 residues. CDR1 and CDR2 (germline): MNHNY, SVGAGI (reference sequence). This chain's CDR3 is CASSYSLVGNEQFF. CDR3 in DNA: TGTGCCAGCAGTTATAGCCTAGTAGGCAATGAGCAGTTCTTC.

This clone was detected many times. The chain has TRBV19 and TRBJ2-6; perhaps TRBD2 as D (6 bases). This CDR3 is 17 amino acids long. V lost 0 bases and J lost 2, with 11 bases in between. From germline, CDR1 is LNHDA and CDR2 SQIVND (reference sequence). The DNA for the CDR3 is TGTGCCAGTAGTATAGACTCCCCGGGAGCTGGGGCCAACGTCCTGACTTTC. It encodes CASSIDSPGAGANVLTF.

Worth noting for this clone: Additional DNA sequences in this sample encode the identical CDR3. This chain links TRBV19 with TRBJ2-3, with D unresolved. With 3 bases removed from V and 1 base from J, the gap between germline ends came to 2 bases. Per the germline V gene, CDR1 is LNHDA and CDR2 is SQIVND (reference sequence). This CDR3 contains 12 residues. CDR3 protein: CASSIGTDTQYF. The CDR3 DNA reads as TGTGCCAGTAGTATCGGCACAGATACGCAGTATTTT.

V and J are TRBV2 and TRBJ2-5, with 7 bases that match TRBD1. Germline assignment: CDR1 SNHLY and CDR2 FYNNEI. Trimming at V came to 4 bases and at J to 5 bases, leaving 7 bases not matched to a gene. The CDR3 sequence is 14 residues long. The CDR3 here is CASSGDTGEETQYF. CDR3 nucleotide sequence: TGTGCCAGCAGTGGGGACACAGGGGAGGAGACCCAGTACTTC.

The V gene is TRBV30, the J gene TRBJ1-5, with a tentative D call TRBD1 (6 bases). The V and J ends lost 5 bases and 7 bases respectively, with 15 bases between them. This CDR3 contains 13 residues. CDR1 and CDR2 (germline): GTSNPN, SVGIG (reference sequence). The DNA of the CDR3 is TGTGCCTGGGGTACGGGGGGGGGCCAGCCCCAGCATTTT. It codes for CAWGTGGGQPQHF. Together with reference TRBV30 and TRBJ1-5, the CDR3 gives the full variable domain: SQTIHQWPATLVQPVGSPLSLECTVEGTSNPNLYWYRQAAGRGLQLLFYSVGIGQISSEVPQNLSASRPQDRQFILSSKKLLLSDSGFYLCAWGTGGGQPQHFGDGTRLSIL.

The chain recombines TRBV7-9 with TRBJ2-7, with a tentative D call TRBD1 (6 bases). The germline CDR1 and CDR2 sequences are SEHNR and FQNEAQ (reference sequence). V was trimmed by 5 bases and J by 2 bases, leaving 13 bases between them. This CDR3 comprises 14 residues. The CDR3 DNA is TGTGCCAGCAGCCGATGGGACATCCCCTACGAGCAGTACTTC. This sequence encodes CASSRWDIPYEQYF.

The chain recombines TRBV4-1 with TRBJ2-1, with D maybe TRBD2 (7 bases). V dropped 1 base and J dropped 9 bases, with 13 bases sitting between them. The CDR3 runs 14 residues. Germline lookup yields CDR1 MGHRA and CDR2 YSYEKL. The DNA of the CDR3 is TGCGCCAGCAGCCAAGGGAACAGGGAGGGTGAGCAGTTCTTC. Amino acids: CASSQGNREGEQFF.

The chain couples TRBV9 to TRBJ1-4; 9 positions agree with TRBD1. CDR1 and CDR2 from the germline V gene are SGDLS and YYNGEE. The CDR3 totals 15 residues. With 0 bases clipped from V and 8 bases from J, the junction kept 5 bases outside the gene matches. Here the CDR3 reads CASSVAPGQGEKLFF. The CDR3 coding sequence is TGTGCCAGCAGCGTAGCCCCGGGACAGGGCGAAAAACTGTTTTTT.

This clone has only a few counts. The rearrangement links TRBV6-5 to TRBJ2-7, with 11 bases aligning to TRBD2. Germline V gene data show CDR1 as MNHEY and CDR2 as SVGAGI. The CDR3 is made up of 15 amino acids. V was clipped by 2 bases and J by 6 bases; unmatched bases: 6. CDR3 region: CASSYQTSGIVEQYF. The CDR3 nucleotides are TGTGCCAGCAGTTACCAGACTAGCGGGATAGTCGAGCAGTACTTC.

The CDR3 DNA reads as TGTGCCAGCAGAAGACTAGCGGGGGCGGGTGAGCAGTTCTTC. It is translated as CASRRLAGAGEQFF. The chain joins TRBV7-3 to TRBJ2-1; 12 bases are a match to TRBD2. Germline-derived CDR1 and CDR2 are SGHTA and FQGTGA. V shed 6 bases, J shed 9 bases, and the junction held 6 bases outside the gene matches. The CDR3 covers 14 residues.

The chain has TRBV28 and TRBJ2-1, with D possibly TRBD1 on 7 matching bases. This CDR3 has 16 amino acids. The V gene lost 1 base and the J gene lost 0 bases, with 10 bases spanning the gap. Germline V CDR1 and CDR2: MDHEN, SYDVKM. The CDR3 region has the DNA TGTGCCAGCAGTTTATTGCGGGACAGCTCCTACAATGAGCAGTTCTTC. This gives the protein CASSLLRDSSYNEQFF.

This clone turned up a few times. CDR3 region: CATSREAGGVNNEQFF. In DNA form, the CDR3 reads TGTGCCACCAGCAGAGAGGCAGGGGGCGTCAACAATGAGCAGTTCTTC. The J gene is TRBJ2-1, the V gene TRBV15; 8 bases are shared with TRBD1. With 0 bases clipped from V and 5 bases from J, the junction kept 6 bases outside the gene matches. The length of the CDR3 is 16 residues. Germline V gives CDR1 LNHNV, CDR2 YYDKDF (reference sequence). Looking up the rest from reference TRBV15 and TRBJ2-1 gives the full variable domain: DAMVIQNPRYQVTQFGKPVTLSCSQTLNHNVMYWYQQKSSQAPKLLFHYYDKDFNNEADTPDNFQSRRPNTSFCFLDIRSPGLGDTAMYLCATSREAGGVNNEQFFGPGTRLTVL.

The chain links TRBV19 to TRBJ1-2; D remains ambiguous. Germline CDR1 reads LNHDA; CDR2 reads SQIVND (reference sequence). The V gene lost 3 bases and the J gene lost 6 bases, with 14 bases spanning the gap. CDR3 size: 14 residues. The CDR3 DNA reads TGTGCCAGTAGTATTTTCGCGGGAGGCCATGGCTACACCTTC. This encodes CASSIFAGGHGYTF. Supplemented by reference TRBV19 and TRBJ1-2, the full variable domain reads DGGITQSPKYLFRKEGQNVTLSCEQNLNHDAMYWYRQDPGQGLRLIYYSQIVNDFQKGDIAEGYSVSREKKESFPLTVTSAQKNPTAFYLCASSIFAGGHGYTFGSGTRLTVV.

This chain connects TRBV5-1 to TRBJ2-7; D is undetermined. The germline V gene has CDR1 SGHRS and CDR2 YFSETQ. This CDR3 is 15 amino acids long. V was clipped by 1 base and J by 0 bases, with 11 bases between them. The DNA of the CDR3 is TGCGCCAGCAGCTTGACCAATAGTTACTCCTACGAGCAGTACTTC. Protein sequence: CASSLTNSYSYEQYF. Full variable domain (remainder filled in from reference TRBV5-1 and TRBJ2-7): KAGVTQTPRYLIKTRGQQVTLSCSPISGHRSVSWYQQTPGQGLQFLFEYFSETQRNKGNFPGRFSGRQFSNSRSEMNVSTLELGDSALYLCASSLTNSYSYEQYFGPGTRLTVT.

The CDR3 protein is CASSVTGTYEQYF. Written as DNA, the CDR3 is TGCGCCAGCAGCGTAACAGGGACCTACGAGCAGTACTTC. The chain couples TRBV10-2 to TRBJ2-7, with D tentatively TRBD1 (6 bases). The V and J ends lost 6 bases and 2 bases respectively, with 11 bases between them. Germline V lookup: CDR1 WSHSY, CDR2 SAAADI. This CDR3 has 13 residues.

This chain connects TRBV18 to TRBJ2-1, with TRBD2 as a possible D gene (5 bases). V was clipped by 6 bases and J by 0 bases, with 9 bases between them. CDR1 is KGHSH, CDR2 LQKENI, per germline. This CDR3 contains 14 residues. In DNA, the CDR3 is TGTGCCAGCTCGTCGGCGGGCTCCTACAATGAGCAGTTCTTC. Its protein product is CASSSAGSYNEQFF.

The sample holds a few counts of this clone. The rearrangement uses TRBV10-3 and TRBJ1-1; 9 bases line up with TRBD1. The CDR3 covers 12 residues. Trimming took 4 bases from V and 6 from J; bases not matched to a gene: 0. From germline, CDR1 is ENHRY and CDR2 SYGVKD. Written as DNA, the CDR3 is TGTGCCATCAGTGGACAGGGGGCTGAAGCTTTCTTT. Translating it yields CAISGQGAEAFF.

This chain connects TRBV4-2 to TRBJ2-1; 7 positions match TRBD2. Germline assignment: CDR1 LGHNA and CDR2 YNFKEQ. This CDR3 contains 17 residues. Trimming removed 4 bases from V and 5 bases from J; junction bases left unmatched: 14. The CDR3 sequence: CASSPRSGIGGNNEQFF. CDR3 nucleotide sequence: TGTGCCAGCAGCCCAAGGAGCGGGATAGGAGGAAACAATGAGCAGTTCTTC.

A few counts support this clone. The V gene is TRBV7-6, the J gene TRBJ2-5; tentatively, D is TRBD1 (5 bases). Deletions cut 1 base from V and 7 bases from J, with 7 bases between. CDR1 is SGHVS and CDR2 is FNYEAQ in the germline V gene. This CDR3 is 12 amino acids long. As DNA, the CDR3 is TGTGCCAGCAGCTTAGAAGGGGCGACCCAGTACTTC. This codes for CASSLEGATQYF.

V is TRBV30 and J is TRBJ1-2; 8 bases align to TRBD1. In germline, CDR1 is GTSNPN, CDR2 SVGIG (reference sequence). J lost 0 bases, V lost 5 bases, and 5 bases had no gene match. The CDR3 is 14 amino acids. CDR3 nucleotide sequence: TGTGCCTGGCGACAGGGGCCAGCTAACTATGGCTACACCTTC. Protein: CAWRQGPANYGYTF. Full variable domain (rest looked up from reference TRBV30 and TRBJ1-2): SQTIHQWPATLVQPVGSPLSLECTVEGTSNPNLYWYRQAAGRGLQLLFYSVGIGQISSEVPQNLSASRPQDRQFILSSKKLLLSDSGFYLCAWRQGPANYGYTFGSGTRLTVV.

DNA for the CDR3: TGTGCCAGCAGCTTGGGAACAGGCCGGACGGAGACCCAGTACTTC. It specifies CASSLGTGRTETQYF. The V gene is TRBV5-5, the J gene TRBJ2-5; TRBD1 is a possible D gene (5 bases). Trimming took off 0 bases at V and 5 bases at J, with 14 bases between the two ends. The germline V gene has CDR1 SGHKS and CDR2 YYEKEE (reference sequence). The CDR3 totals 15 residues.

This clone was counted a few times. The chain uses TRBV19 and TRBJ1-1; 10 bases are shared with TRBD1. The CDR3 totals 15 residues. Germline values: CDR1 LNHDA, CDR2 SQIVND (reference sequence). V was clipped by 4 bases and J by 5 bases; unmatched bases: 7. The CDR3 DNA follows: TGTGCCAGTAGTACGACAGGGGGCTCAAGGACTGAAGCTTTCTTT. Amino acids: CASSTTGGSRTEAFF.